This T cell receptor (beta chain) is drawn from a study of control samples from healthy donors and cancer patients. Clones were read by immunoSEQ multiplex PCR, and TCRdb kept only the in-frame ones, dropping some. The repertoire has some 74,000 clones, approximately 94% of them found once; the top ten carry 2.8%. This clone was observed a single time. The CDR3 loop spans 13 amino acids. Source material: blood. The clonotype was recovered from a woman under 40 in good health. The rearrangement uses TRBV12-2 and TRBJ1-1; TRBD1, the table's D call, lacks a check against the DNA. TRBV12-2 is listed as a pseudogene. The DNA of the CDR3 is TGTGCAAGTTATTCATCAGGGGTGACTGAAGCTTTCTTT. This gives the protein CASYSSGVTEAFF.